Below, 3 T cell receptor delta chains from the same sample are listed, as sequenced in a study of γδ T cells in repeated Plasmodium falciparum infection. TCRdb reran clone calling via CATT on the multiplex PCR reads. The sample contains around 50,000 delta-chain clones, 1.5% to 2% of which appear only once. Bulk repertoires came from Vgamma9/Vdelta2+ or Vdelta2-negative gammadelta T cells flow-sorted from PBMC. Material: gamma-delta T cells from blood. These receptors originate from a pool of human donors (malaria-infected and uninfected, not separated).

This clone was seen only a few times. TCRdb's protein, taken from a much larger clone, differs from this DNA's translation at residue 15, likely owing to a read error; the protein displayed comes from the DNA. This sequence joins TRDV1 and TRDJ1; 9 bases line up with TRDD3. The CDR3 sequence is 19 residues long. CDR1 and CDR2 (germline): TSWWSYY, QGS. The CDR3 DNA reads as TGTGCTCTTGGGGAAAGGATCACTAGGGGGATACCGCCCACCTATAAACTCATCTTT. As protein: CALGERITRGIPPTYKLIF.

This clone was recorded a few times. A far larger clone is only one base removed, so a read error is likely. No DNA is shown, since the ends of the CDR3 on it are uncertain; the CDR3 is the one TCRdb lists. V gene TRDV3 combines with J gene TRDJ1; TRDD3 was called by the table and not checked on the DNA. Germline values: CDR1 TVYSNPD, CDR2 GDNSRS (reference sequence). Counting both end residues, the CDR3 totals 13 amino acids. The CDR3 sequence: CAFGALGDTRLIF.

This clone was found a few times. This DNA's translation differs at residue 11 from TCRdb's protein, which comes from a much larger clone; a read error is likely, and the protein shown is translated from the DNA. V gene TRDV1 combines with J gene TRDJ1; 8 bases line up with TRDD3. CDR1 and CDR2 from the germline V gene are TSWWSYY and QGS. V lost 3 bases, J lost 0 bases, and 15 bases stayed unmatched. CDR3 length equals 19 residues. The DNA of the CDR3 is TGTGCTCTTGGGGATGGAGGAGCTGGGGGACCCAAGTACACCGATAAACTCATCTTT. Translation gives CALGDGGAGGPKYTDKLIF.